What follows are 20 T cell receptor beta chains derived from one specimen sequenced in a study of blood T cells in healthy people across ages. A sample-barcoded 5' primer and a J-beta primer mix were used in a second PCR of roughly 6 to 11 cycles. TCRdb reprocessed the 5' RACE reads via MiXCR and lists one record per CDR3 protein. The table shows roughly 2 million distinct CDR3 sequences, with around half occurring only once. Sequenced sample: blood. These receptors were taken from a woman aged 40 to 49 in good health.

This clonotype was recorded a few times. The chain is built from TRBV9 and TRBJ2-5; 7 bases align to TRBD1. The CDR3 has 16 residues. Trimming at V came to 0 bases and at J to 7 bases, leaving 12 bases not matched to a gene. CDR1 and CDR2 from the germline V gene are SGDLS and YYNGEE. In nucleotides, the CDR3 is TGTGCCAGCAGCGTAGCTGATTCACAGGGGTCGGTGACCCAGTACTTC. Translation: CASSVADSQGSVTQYF.

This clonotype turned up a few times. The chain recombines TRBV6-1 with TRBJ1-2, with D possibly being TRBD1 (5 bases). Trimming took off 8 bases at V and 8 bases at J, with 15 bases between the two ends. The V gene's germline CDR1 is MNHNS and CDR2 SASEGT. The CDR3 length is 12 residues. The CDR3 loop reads CASGFGDAGYTF. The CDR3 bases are TGTGCCAGCGGTTTCGGGGACGCGGGCTACACCTTC.

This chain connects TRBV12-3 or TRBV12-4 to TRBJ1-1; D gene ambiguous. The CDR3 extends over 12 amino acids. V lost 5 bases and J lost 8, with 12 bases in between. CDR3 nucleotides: TGTGCCAGCAGTGACCGTCCTACCGAAGCTTTCTTT. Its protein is CASSDRPTEAFF.

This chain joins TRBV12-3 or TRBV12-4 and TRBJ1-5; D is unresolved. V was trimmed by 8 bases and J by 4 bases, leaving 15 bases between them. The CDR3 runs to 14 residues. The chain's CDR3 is CASARGENNQPQHF. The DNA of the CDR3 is TGTGCCAGCGCCCGGGGAGAGAATAATCAGCCCCAGCATTTT.

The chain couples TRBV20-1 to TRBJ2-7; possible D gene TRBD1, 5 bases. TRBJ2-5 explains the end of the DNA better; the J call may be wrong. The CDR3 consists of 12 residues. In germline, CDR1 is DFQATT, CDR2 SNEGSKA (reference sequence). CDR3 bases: TGCAGTGCTAGGGGGCCCGTGGGGACCCAGTACTTC. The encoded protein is CSARGPVGTQYF.

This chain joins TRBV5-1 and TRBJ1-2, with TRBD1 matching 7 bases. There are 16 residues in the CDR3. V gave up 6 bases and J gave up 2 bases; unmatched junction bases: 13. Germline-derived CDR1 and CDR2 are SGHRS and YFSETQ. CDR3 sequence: CASTRDSEFMNYGYTF. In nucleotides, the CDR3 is TGCGCCAGCACCCGGGACAGCGAGTTTATGAACTATGGCTACACCTTC.

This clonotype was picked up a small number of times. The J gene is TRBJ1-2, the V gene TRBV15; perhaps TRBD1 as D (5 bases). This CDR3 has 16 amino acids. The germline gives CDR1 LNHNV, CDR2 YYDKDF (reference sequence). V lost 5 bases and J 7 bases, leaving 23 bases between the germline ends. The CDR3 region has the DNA TGTGCCACCAGCCCCTTGAGAGGCAGGGATGTCGGTGGCTACACCTTC. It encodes CATSPLRGRDVGGYTF.

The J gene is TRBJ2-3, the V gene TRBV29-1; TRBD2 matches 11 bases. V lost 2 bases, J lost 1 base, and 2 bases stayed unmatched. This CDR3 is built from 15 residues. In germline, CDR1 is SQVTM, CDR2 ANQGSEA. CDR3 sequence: CSVEKLAGGTDTQYF. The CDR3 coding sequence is TGCAGCGTTGAAAAACTAGCGGGGGGCACAGATACGCAGTATTTT.

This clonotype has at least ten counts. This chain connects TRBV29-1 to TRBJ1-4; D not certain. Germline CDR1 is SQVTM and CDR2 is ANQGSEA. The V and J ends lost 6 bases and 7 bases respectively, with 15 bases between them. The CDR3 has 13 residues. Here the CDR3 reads CSVKDYEGEKLFF. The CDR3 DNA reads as TGCAGCGTCAAGGACTATGAGGGTGAAAAACTGTTTTTT.

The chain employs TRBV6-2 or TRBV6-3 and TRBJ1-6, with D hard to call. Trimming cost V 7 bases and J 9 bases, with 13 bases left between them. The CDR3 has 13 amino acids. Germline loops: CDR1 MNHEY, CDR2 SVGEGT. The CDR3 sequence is CASTLDSGSPLHF. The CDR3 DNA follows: TGTGCCAGCACCCTCGATAGTGGTTCACCCCTCCACTTT.

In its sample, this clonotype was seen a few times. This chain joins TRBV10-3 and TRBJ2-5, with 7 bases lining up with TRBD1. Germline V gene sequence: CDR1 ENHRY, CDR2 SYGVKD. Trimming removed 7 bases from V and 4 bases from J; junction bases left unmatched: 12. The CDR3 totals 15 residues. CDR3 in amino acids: CAIIKDDRVRETQYF. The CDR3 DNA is TGTGCCATCATTAAGGATGACAGGGTCCGAGAGACCCAGTACTTC.

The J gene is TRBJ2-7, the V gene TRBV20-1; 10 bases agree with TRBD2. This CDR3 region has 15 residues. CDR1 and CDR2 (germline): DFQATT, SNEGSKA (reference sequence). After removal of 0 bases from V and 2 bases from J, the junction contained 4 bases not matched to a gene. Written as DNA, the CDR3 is TGCAGTGCTAGAGATTCCCTAGCGGGAGCCTACGAGCAGTACTTC. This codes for CSARDSLAGAYEQYF.

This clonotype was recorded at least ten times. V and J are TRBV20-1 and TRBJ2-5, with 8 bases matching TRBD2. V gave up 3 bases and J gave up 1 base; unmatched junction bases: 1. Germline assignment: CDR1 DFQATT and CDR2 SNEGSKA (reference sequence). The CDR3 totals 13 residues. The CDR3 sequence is CSASRGGQETQYF. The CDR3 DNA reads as TGCAGTGCTAGTCGGGGGGGCCAAGAGACCCAGTACTTC.

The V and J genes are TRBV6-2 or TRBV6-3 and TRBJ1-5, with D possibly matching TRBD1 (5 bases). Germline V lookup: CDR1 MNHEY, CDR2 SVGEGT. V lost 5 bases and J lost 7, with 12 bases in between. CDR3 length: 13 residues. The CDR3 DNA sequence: TGTGCCAGCAGTGCTCGGCAGGGCCAGCCCCAGCATTTT. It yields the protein CASSARQGQPQHF.

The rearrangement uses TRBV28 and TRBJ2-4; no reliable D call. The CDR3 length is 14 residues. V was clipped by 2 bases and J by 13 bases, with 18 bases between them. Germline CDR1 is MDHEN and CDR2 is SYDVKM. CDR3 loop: CASSLAPAGREQYF. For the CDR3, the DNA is TGTGCCAGCAGTTTAGCCCCGGCTGGGCGCGAACAGTACTTC.

CDR3 in DNA: TGTGCCAGCAGCCGACCGGGATACCGGGACTCCTACGAGCAGTACTTC. Encoded protein: CASSRPGYRDSYEQYF. The chain uses TRBV3-1 and TRBJ2-7, with a tentative D call TRBD2 (5 bases). This CDR3 is 16 amino acids long. Germline CDR1 LGHDT, CDR2 YNNKEL (reference sequence). V shed 4 bases and J shed 0 bases, with 16 bases lying between them.

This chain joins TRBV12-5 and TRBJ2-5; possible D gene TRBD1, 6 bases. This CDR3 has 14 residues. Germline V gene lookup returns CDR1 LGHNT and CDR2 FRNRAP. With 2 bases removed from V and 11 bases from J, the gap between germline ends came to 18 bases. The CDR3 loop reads CASGLSDRFNEQYF. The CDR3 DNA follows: TGTGCTAGTGGTTTGTCGGACAGATTCAATGAGCAGTACTTC.

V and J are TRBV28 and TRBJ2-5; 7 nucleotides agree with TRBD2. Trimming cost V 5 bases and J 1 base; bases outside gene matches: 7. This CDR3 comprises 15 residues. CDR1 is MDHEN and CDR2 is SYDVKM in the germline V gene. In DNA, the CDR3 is TGTGCCAGCAGTCCATGGCGGGGGAGCCAAGAGACCCAGTACTTC. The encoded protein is CASSPWRGSQETQYF.

The chain's CDR3 is CASAGSNQPQHF. CDR3 in DNA: TGTGCCAGCGCGGGGTCAAATCAGCCCCAGCATTTT. The chain has TRBV18 and TRBJ1-5, with D unclear. CDR1 is KGHSH, CDR2 LQKENI, per germline. The CDR3 covers 12 residues. V was clipped by 8 bases and J by 4 bases, with 9 bases between them.

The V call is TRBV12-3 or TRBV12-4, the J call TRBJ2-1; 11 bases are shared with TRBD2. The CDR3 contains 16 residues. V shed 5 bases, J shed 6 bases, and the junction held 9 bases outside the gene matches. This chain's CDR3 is CASSTPTGTSGNEQFF. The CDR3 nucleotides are TGTGCCAGCAGTACCCCGACCGGGACTAGCGGCAATGAGCAGTTCTTC.